The entry below describes one T cell receptor (beta chain). Its antigen has not been determined. There are no base qualities to consult, and no much larger clone falls within one base. This specimen comes from a study of STAT5B mutations in CD4+ large granular lymphocyte leukemia (dated by TCRdb to 2022 to 2024). Broadly, across the study: Among healthy controls, the CDR3 'QG' motif was associated with a particular HLA allele. Flow cytometry on FACSCanto II or FACSVerse confirmed that purified fractions exceeded 95% purity among lymphocytes. The study compared the TCRbeta repertoires of patients with CD4+ T-cell large granular lymphocyte leukemia against those of healthy blood donors.

Beyond this particular receptor, the publication reports: Enrichment of TRBV06-family usage was observed among the top patient clones (8/27) relative to healthy controls (2/35). The data were not HLA-matched, and the relatively small sample size could explain the higher clonality seen in CD4+ compared with CD8+ T-LGLL. The main leukemic clonotypes were found to be private to each patient, although approximately 26% of the main leukemic clonotypes were detected at low frequency in the non-leukemic repertoires of other patients. CD4-sorted patient repertoires appeared more clonal than healthy CD4+ repertoires, and this difference persisted after removing the putative leukemic clones.

Healthy controls were around 38 blood donors whose buffy coats came from the Finnish Red Cross blood service. All TCR-sequenced material derived from peripheral blood: patient blood samples and healthy donor buffy coats. Peripheral blood mononuclear cells were isolated by Ficoll-Hypaque gradient centrifugation. Magnetic purification was used to isolate CD4+ cells from the buffy coats of the healthy controls. Genomic DNA was extracted using the Gentra Puregene Cell and Tissue kit, and a Qubit 2.0 fluorometer was used to quantify it. V sheds 6 bases and J sheds 4 bases, leaving 6 bases between their ends. There are 11 amino acids in the CDR3, from cysteine to phenylalanine inclusive. CDR3 DNA only is kept here, 33 bases in frame from base 1. The germline V gene sets CDR1 to MNHEY and CDR2 to SVGAGI. The immunoSEQ assay at survey resolution was applied to genomic DNA for sequencing of TCRbeta rearrangements. Processing in the source paper ran as follows. A lowest detectable productive clonotype frequency of 2.59 x 10-5 was observed in the TCR sequencing data. Only productive TCRbeta rearrangements, defined as complete and in-frame sequences, were included in the analyses. Sample clonality was computed as Simpson clonality in the immunoSEQ Analyzer version 3.0. Clones were categorized by frequency as very rare, small, medium, large (1-20%) or hyperexpanded (>20%). Generation probabilities were estimated with OLGA 1.2.3, V-gene circos plots were made with VDJtools, specificities were searched in VDJdb, and CDR3 motifs were identified with GLIPH. TCRdb mirrors the immuneACCESS table, restricted to in-frame sequences. Some clones are absent from its copies; in checked studies, under half trace to an unresolved V gene, and the reason for the others is unknown. D and trimming come from the DNA, and the V and J calls and clone size come from that table. Recorded for this sample are around 21,000 clones; around 75% of them occurred a single time. The top ten clones comprise approximately 4.1% of the sample.

The sequence was obtained from a human donor in good health. The chain employs TRBV6-5 and TRBJ2-5, with TRBD1 tentatively as D gene (5 bases match). The sample consisted of CD4+ T cells from blood buffy coats. Here is the DNA: TGTGCCAGCAGCCAGGGAGAGACCCAGTACTTC. Translated, this gives CASSQGETQYF.